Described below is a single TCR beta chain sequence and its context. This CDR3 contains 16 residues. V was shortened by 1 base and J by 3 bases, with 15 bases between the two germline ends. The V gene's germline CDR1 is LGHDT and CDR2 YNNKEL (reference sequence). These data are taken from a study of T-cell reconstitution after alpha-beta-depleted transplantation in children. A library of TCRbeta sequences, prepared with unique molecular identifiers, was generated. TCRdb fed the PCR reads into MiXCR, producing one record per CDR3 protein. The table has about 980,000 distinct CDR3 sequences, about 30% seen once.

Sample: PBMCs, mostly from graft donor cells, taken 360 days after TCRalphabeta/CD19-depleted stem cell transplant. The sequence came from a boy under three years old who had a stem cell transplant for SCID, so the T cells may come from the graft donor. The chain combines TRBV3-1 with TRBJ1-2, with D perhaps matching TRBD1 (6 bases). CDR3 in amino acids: CASSQVFRGPYYGYTF. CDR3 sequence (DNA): TGTGCCAGCAGCCAAGTCTTCCGGGGGCCCTACTATGGCTACACCTTC.